These T cell receptor beta chains were read from a single sample in a study of cytomegalovirus exposure and HLA in healthy donors. Repertoires were generated with immunoSEQ multiplex PCR, while TCRdb's copy carries only in-frame clones and drops some. Reported are 150,000 or so clones; the ten largest clones contain roughly 1.6%. The sequenced sample consisted of PBMCs. These TCRs come from a woman between 50 and 59 years old in good health and CMV-seronegative. Both conserved end residues are part of each CDR3. A D gene is named only where the DNA matches it firmly.

d_gene	v_gene	j_gene	CDR3nt	CDR3aa
NA	TRBV9	TRBJ2-1	TGTGCCAGCAGCACCACACGTTCCTACAATGAGCAGTTCTTC	CASSTTRSYNEQFF
TRBD1	TRBV12-5	TRBJ1-1	TGTGCTAGTGGTTTGGTACTTTTCCCCACCACAGGGGATACGAACACTGAAGCTTTCTTT	CASGLVLFPTTGDTNTEAFF
NA	TRBV30	TRBJ2-1	TGTGCCTGGAGGGGGGACAATGACGCATACAATGAGCAGTTCTTC	CAWRGDNDAYNEQFF
TRBD1	TRBV27	TRBJ2-1	TGTGCCAGCAGCGAGGACAGGGAATGGGGTGAGCAGTTCTTC	CASSEDREWGEQFF
TRBD1	TRBV19	TRBJ2-4	TGTGCCAGTAGTATAGGGGACAGGGGGCTTGGAAACATTCAGTACTTC	CASSIGDRGLGNIQYF
TRBD2	TRBV7-6	TRBJ2-1	TGTGCCAGCAGCTTGTCTCTAGCGGGAAGGGACAATGAGCAGTTCTTC	CASSLSLAGRDNEQFF
NA	TRBV28	TRBJ2-7	TGTGCCAGCCGTATACCGGGACTTTACGAGCAGTACTTC	CASRIPGLYEQYF
TRBD2	TRBV7-3	TRBJ2-3	TGTGCCAGCAGCTTACGGGGGGGGAGCACAGATACGCAGTATTTT	CASSLRGGSTDTQYF
TRBD1	TRBV29-1	TRBJ2-7	TGCAGCGTCATAGGCGGGGGGACAGGGGTCCACGAGCAGTACTTC	CSVIGGGTGVHEQYF
TRBD1	TRBV6-5	TRBJ2-7	TGTGCCAGCAGTTCGGGACAGGGTTACGAGCAGTACTTC	CASSSGQGYEQYF
TRBD1	TRBV15	TRBJ2-3	TGTGCCACCAGCCAGACAGGGGCCGCAGATACGCAGTATTTT	CATSQTGAADTQYF
NA	TRBV15	TRBJ1-5	TGTGCCACCAGCGGTTCCAGGGGATGGCCCCAGCATTTT	CATSGSRGWPQHF
NA	TRBV12-5	TRBJ2-2	TGTGCTAGTGGCCACACAGGCGGGGAGCTGTTTTTT	CASGHTGGELFF
TRBD2	TRBV28	TRBJ2-7	TGTGCCAGCAAGGTAACGCCGGGACTAGCGGGAGTGAACCCAATCGCGCAGTACTTC	CASKVTPGLAGVNPIAQYF
NA	TRBV27	TRBJ1-3	TGTGCCAGCAGGCCCCTACAGGGTCCTTCTGGAAACACCATATATTTT	CASRPLQGPSGNTIYF
NA	TRBV5-1	TRBJ2-5	TGCGCCAGCAGCTTTCCGGGCAGGGCAGAGACCCAGTACTTC	CASSFPGRAETQYF
TRBD1	TRBV18	TRBJ2-7	TGTGCCAGCTCAACGGGGACAGGGGGTGAGCAGTACTTC	CASSTGTGGEQYF
TRBD1	TRBV15	TRBJ2-5	TGTGCCACCAGCAGAGAGGGCAGGGGGCAAGAGACCCAGTACTTC	CATSREGRGQETQYF
NA	TRBV9	TRBJ2-6	TGTGCCAGCAGCGTAGGGGGGGCTGGGGCCAACGTCCTGACTTTC	CASSVGGAGANVLTF